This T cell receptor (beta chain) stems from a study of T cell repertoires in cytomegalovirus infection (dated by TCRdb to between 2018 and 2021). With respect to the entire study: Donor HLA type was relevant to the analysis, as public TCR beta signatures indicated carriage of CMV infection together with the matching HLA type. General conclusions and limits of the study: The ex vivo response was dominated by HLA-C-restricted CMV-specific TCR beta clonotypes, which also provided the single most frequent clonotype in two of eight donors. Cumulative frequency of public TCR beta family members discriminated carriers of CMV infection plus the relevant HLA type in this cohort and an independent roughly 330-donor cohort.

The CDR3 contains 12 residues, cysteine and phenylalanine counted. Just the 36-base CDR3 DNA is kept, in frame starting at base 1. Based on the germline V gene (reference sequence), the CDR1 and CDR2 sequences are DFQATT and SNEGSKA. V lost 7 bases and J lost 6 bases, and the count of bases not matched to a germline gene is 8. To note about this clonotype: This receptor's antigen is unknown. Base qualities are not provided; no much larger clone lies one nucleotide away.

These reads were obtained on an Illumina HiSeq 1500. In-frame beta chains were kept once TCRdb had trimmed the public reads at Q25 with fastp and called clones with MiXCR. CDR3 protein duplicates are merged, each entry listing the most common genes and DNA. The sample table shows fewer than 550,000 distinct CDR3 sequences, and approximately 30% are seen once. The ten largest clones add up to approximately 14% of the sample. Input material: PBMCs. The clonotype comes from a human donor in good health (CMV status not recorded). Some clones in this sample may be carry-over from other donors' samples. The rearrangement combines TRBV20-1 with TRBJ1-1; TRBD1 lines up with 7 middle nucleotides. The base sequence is TGCAGTGTCCCGACAGGGACCCCTGAAGCTTTCTTT. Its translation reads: CSVPTGTPEAFF.